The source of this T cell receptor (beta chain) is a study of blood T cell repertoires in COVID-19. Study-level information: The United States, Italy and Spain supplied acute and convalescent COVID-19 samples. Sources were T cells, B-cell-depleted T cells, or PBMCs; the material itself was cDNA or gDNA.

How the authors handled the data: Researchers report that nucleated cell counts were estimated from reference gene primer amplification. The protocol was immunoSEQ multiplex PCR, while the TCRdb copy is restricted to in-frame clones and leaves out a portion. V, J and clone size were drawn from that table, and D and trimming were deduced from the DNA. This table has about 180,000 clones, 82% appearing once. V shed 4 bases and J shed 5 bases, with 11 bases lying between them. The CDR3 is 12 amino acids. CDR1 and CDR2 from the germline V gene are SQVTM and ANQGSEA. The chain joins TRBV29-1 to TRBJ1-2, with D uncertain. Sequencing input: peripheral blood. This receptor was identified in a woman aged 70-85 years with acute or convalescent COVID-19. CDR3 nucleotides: TGCAGCGTTGGATCGTCGGGATATGGCTACACCTTC. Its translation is CSVGSSGYGYTF.